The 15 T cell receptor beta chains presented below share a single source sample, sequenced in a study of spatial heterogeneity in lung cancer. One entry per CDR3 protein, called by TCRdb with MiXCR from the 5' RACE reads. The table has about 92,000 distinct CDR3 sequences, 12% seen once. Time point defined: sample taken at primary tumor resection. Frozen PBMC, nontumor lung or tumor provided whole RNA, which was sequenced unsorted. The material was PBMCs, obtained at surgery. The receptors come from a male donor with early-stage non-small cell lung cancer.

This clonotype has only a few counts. The CDR3 DNA is TGTGCCACCTCATCAGCAACTAATGAAAAACTGTTTTTT. This gives the protein CATSSATNEKLFF. The rearrangement uses TRBV10-3 and TRBJ1-4, with D uncertain. Germline V gene sequence: CDR1 ENHRY, CDR2 SYGVKD. The CDR3 covers 13 residues. V was pared by 10 bases and J by 0 bases, with 9 bases between.

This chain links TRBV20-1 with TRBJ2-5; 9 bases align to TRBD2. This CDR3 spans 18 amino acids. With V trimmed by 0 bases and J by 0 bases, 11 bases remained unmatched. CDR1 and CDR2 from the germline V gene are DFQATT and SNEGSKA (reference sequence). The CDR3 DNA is TGCAGTGCTAGAGATCTTCGCGGACTAGCGAGGAACCAAGAGACCCAGTACTTC. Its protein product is CSARDLRGLARNQETQYF.

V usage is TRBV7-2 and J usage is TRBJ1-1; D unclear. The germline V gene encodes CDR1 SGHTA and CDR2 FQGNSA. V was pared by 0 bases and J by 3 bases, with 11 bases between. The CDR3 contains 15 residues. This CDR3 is CASSLATAEYTEAFF. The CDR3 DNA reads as TGTGCCAGCAGCTTAGCGACGGCAGAGTACACTGAAGCTTTCTTT.

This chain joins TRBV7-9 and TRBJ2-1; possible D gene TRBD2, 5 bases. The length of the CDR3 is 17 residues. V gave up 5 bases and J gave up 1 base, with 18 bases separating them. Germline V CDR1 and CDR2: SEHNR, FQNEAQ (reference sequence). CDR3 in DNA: TGTGCCAGCAGCCTCTTCCCGCGGGCCCCTTCCTACAATGAGCAGTTCTTC. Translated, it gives CASSLFPRAPSYNEQFF.

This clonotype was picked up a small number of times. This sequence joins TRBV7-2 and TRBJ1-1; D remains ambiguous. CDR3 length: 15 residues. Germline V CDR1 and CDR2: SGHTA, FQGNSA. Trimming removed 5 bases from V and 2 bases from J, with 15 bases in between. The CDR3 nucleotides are TGTGCCAGCAGCGGAATGACCAGAGCCAACACTGAAGCTTTCTTT. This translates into CASSGMTRANTEAFF.

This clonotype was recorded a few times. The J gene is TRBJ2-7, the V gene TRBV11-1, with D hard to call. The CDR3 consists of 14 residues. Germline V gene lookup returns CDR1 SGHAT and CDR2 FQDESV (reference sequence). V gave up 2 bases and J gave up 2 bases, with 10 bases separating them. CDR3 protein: CASSLLGRTYEQYF. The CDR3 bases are TGTGCCAGCAGCTTACTAGGCAGGACCTACGAGCAGTACTTC. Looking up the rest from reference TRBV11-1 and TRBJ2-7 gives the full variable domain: EAEVAQSPRYKITEKSQAVAFWCDPISGHATLYWYRQILGQGPELLVQFQDESVVDDSQLPKDRFSAERLKGVDSTLKIQPAELGDSAMYLCASSLLGRTYEQYFGPGTRLTVT.

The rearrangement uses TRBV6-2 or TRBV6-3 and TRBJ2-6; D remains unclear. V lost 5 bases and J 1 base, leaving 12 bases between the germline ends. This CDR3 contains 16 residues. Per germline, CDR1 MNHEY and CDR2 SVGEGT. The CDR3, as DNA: TGTGCCAGCAGTCCGGGTATGTTTTCTGGGGCCAACGTCCTGACTTTC. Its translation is CASSPGMFSGANVLTF.

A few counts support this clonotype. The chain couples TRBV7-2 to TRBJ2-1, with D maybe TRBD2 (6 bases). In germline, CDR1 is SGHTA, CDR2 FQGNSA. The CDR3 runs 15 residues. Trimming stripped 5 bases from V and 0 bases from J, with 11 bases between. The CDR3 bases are TGTGCCAGCAGCCTGGACTATCGCTCCTACAATGAGCAGTTCTTC. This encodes CASSLDYRSYNEQFF.

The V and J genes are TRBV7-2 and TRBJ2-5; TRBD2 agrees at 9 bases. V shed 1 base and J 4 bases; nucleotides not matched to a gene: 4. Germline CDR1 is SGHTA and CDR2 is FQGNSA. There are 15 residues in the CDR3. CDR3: CASSLVLREGETQYF. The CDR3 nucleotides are TGTGCCAGCAGCTTAGTGTTGCGGGAGGGAGAGACCCAGTACTTC.

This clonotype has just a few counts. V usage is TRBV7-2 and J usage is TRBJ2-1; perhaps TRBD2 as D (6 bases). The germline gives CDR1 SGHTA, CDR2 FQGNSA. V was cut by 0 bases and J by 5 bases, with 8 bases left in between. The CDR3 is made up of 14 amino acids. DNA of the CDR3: TGTGCCAGCAGCTTAGCGTGGGGGGACAATGAGCAGTTCTTC. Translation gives CASSLAWGDNEQFF.

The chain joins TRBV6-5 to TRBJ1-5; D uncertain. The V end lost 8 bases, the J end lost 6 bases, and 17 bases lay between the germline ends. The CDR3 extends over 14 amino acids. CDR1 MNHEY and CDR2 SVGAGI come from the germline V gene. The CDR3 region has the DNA TGTGCCAGCGGACCCGGGGAATCAGGTCAGCCCCAGCATTTT. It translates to CASGPGESGQPQHF.

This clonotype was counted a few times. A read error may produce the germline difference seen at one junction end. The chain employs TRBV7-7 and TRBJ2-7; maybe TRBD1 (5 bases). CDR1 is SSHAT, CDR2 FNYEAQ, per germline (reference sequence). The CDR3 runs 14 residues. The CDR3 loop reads CASSLGRGVYEQYF. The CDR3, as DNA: TGTGCTAGCAGCTTGGGAAGGGGCGTATACGAGCAGTACTTC.

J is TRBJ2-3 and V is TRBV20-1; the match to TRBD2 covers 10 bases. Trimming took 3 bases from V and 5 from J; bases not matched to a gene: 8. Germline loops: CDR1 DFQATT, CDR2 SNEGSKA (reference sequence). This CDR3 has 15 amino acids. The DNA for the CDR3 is TGCAGTGCTAGCCCTAGCGGGAGTGTAAGAGATACGCAGTATTTT. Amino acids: CSASPSGSVRDTQYF.

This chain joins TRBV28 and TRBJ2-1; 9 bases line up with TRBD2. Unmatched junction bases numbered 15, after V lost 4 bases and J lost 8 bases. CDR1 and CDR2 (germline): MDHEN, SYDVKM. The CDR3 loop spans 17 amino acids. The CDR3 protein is CASSYPDLAGTHDEQFF. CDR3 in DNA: TGTGCCAGCAGTTACCCAGATCTAGCGGGGACCCACGATGAGCAGTTCTTC.

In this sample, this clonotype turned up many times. CDR3 in amino acids: CASLEPGENQPQHF. Written as DNA, the CDR3 is TGTGCCAGCTTGGAACCAGGGGAAAATCAGCCCCAGCATTTT. The chain has TRBV6-2 or TRBV6-3 and TRBJ1-5, with D tentatively TRBD1 (6 bases). The length of the CDR3 is 14 residues. The ends were cut back, 8 bases at V and 4 bases at J, with 15 bases in the middle. Germline lookup yields CDR1 MNHEY and CDR2 SVGEGT.